The subject of this entry is one T cell receptor (beta chain). The record originates from a study of control samples from healthy donors and cancer patients. Repertoires were generated with immunoSEQ multiplex PCR, while TCRdb's copy carries only in-frame clones and drops some. The sample includes roughly 98,000 clones, approximately 82% of them seen just once. V was clipped by 2 bases and J by 1 base, with 2 bases between them. The CDR3 is 12 residues long. This chain connects TRBV12-3 or TRBV12-4 to TRBJ1-1; D gene uncertain. This sequence was found in a woman aged 55-70 years in good health. The sample taken for sequencing was blood. CDR3 coding DNA: TGTGCCAGCAGTTTACAGAACACTGAAGCTTTCTTT. Protein: CASSLQNTEAFF.